These 2 T cell receptor beta chains were all obtained from the same sample, sequenced in a study of cytotoxic CD8 clonotypes in ibrutinib-treated CLL. Measured with immunoSEQ multiplex PCR; TCRdb has only the in-frame clones, and not every one. The top ten hold less than 40% of the sample, which has some 76,000 clones, around four fifths seen once. Material: PBMCs, obtained after 24 months of ibrutinib treatment. The receptors were gathered from a human donor with chronic lymphocytic leukemia.

The genes are TRBV29-1 and TRBJ2-2; perhaps TRBD2 as D (5 bases). The CDR3 is 13 residues long. V lost 3 bases to trimming and J lost 4 bases, with 9 bases between them. Per germline, CDR1 SQVTM and CDR2 ANQGSEA. This CDR3 reads CSVDGLSTGELFF. The CDR3 coding sequence is TGCAGCGTTGATGGACTCAGCACCGGGGAGCTGTTTTTT.

Only a few counts were recorded for this clone. This chain connects TRBV18 to TRBJ2-7, with 11 bases aligning to TRBD1. The CDR3 is made up of 18 amino acids. The germline CDR1 and CDR2 sequences are KGHSH and LQKENI. With V trimmed by 4 bases and J by 0 bases, 11 bases remained unmatched. CDR3 coding DNA: TGTGCCAGCTCACTTTCCCGGGACAGGGGGTTACCCTCCTACGAGCAGTACTTC. It specifies CASSLSRDRGLPSYEQYF.